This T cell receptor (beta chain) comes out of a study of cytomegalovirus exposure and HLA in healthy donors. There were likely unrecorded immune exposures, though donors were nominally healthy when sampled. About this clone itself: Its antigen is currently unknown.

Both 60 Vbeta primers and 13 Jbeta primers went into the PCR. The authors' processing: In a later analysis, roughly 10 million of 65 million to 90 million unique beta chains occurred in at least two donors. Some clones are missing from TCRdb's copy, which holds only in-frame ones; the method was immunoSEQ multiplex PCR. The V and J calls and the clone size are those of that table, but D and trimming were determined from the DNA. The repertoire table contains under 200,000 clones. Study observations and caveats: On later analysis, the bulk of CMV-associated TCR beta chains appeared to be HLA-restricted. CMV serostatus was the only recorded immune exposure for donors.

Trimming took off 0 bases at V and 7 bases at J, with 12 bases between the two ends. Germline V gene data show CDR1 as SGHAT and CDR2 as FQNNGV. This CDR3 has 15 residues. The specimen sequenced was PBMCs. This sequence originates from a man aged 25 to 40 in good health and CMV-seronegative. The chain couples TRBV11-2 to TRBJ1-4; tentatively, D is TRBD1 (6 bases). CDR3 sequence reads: CASSLDQGRGEKLFF. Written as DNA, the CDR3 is TGTGCCAGCAGCTTAGATCAGGGGAGAGGTGAAAAACTGTTTTTT.